This section outlines one T cell receptor beta chain sequence together with its context. From germline, CDR1 is SGHTA and CDR2 FQGNSA. This CDR3 is built from 14 residues. Trimming cost V 5 bases and J 1 base, with 8 bases left between them. In the original processing: The authors estimated nucleated cell counts from reference gene primer amplification. TCRdb keeps only in-frame clones here, not all; method: immunoSEQ multiplex PCR. The V and J calls and the clone size are those of that table, but D and trimming were determined from the DNA. The sample yields 210,000 or so clones, just over 90% seen once. The data were obtained in a study of blood T cell repertoires in COVID-19. Across the whole study: Acute-phase and convalescent COVID-19 samples originated in the United States, Italy and Spain. Sample material is recorded as cDNA or gDNA derived from T cells, B-cell-depleted T cells, or PBMCs.

The specimen was peripheral blood. The chain couples TRBV7-2 to TRBJ2-2; D uncertain. The source is a man in his thirties or forties with acute or convalescent COVID-19. The CDR3 spells CASSTDMNTGELFF. CDR3 coding DNA: TGTGCCAGCAGCACTGACATGAACACCGGGGAGCTGTTTTTT.